What follows is one T cell receptor (beta chain) and its context. The donors, healthy Caucasians from Russia, were aged about 6 to 95. With a J-beta primer mix and a sample-barcoded 5' primer, a second PCR ran about 6 to 11 cycles. Each CDR3 protein gets one entry after TCRdb re-called the 5' RACE reads with MiXCR. The data contain about 1,500,000 distinct CDR3 sequences, 42% of them singletons. These data originate in a study of blood T cells in healthy people across ages. V dropped 7 bases and J dropped 3 bases, with 16 bases sitting between them. The CDR3 runs 14 residues. The germline CDR1 and CDR2 sequences are MNHNS and SASEGT.

The sequence was obtained from a woman under 30 in good health. The sequencing input was blood. The genes are TRBV6-1 and TRBJ2-7; D is possibly TRBD2 (5 bases). The CDR3 DNA sequence: TGTGCCAGCACGCTCTATGGGAGCGGCTACGAGCAGTACTTC. Translation: CASTLYGSGYEQYF.